This TCR beta chain was sequenced in a study of T-cell memory formation after mild COVID-19. Study summary: TCR clusters were mostly donor specific. Broader study findings: Still unconfirmed is whether the second-wave clones peaking on day 37 recognized SARS-CoV-2. A second wave expanding day 15 to 37 was CD4+-biased; contracting clones were balanced.

Researchers used 5'RACE with constant-segment primers to make TCR alpha and TCR beta cDNA libraries that carry sample barcodes and UMIs. TCRdb itself ran the 5' RACE reads through MiXCR, one entry per CDR3 protein. The sample consists of about 250,000 distinct CDR3 sequences, 15% to 19% of them appearing once. As for this clonotype: The antigen is unknown.

The origin of this receptor is an adult woman who had mild COVID-19 (a few samples of this study predate the infection). Cell type and time point are not known. Sequencing input: PBMCs or a T cell subset sorted from them (not recorded which).

The CDR3 protein is CASSYATWTGSTNAGANVLTF. CDR3 sequence (DNA): TGTGCCAGCAGTTACGCGACTTGGACAGGGTCAACTAATGCTGGGGCCAACGTCCTGACTTTC. The chain carries TRBV12-3 or TRBV12-4 and TRBJ2-6, with 8 bases lining up with TRBD1. The V gene end was trimmed by 4 bases and the J gene end by 2 bases; junction bases not matched to a gene: 19. CDR3 length: 21 residues.